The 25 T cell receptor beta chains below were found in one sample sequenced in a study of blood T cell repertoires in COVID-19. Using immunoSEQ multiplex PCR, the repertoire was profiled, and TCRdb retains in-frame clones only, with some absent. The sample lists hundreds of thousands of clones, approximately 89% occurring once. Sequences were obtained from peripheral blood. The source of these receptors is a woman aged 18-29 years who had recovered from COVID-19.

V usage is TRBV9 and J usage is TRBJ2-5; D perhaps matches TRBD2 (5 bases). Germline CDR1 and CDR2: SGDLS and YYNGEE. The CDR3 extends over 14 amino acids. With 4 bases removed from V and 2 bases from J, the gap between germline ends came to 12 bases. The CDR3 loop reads CASSPRGWQETQYF. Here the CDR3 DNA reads TGTGCCAGCAGCCCAAGAGGGTGGCAAGAGACCCAGTACTTC.

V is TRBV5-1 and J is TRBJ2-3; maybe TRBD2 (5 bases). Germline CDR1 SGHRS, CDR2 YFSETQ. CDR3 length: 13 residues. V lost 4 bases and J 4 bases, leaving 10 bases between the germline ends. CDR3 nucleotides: TGCGCCAGCAGCCCGGCCGGGGCAGATACGCAGTATTTT. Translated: CASSPAGADTQYF.

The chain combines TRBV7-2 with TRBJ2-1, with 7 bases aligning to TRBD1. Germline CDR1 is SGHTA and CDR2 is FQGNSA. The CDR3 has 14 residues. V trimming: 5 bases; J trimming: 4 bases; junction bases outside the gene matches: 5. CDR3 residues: CASSTRDSYNEQFF. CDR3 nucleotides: TGTGCCAGCAGCACCAGGGACAGTTACAATGAGCAGTTCTTC.

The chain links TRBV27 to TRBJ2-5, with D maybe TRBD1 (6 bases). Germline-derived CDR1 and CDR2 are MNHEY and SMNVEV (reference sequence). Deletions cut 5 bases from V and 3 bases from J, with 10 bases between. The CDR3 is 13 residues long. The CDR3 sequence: CASSGQNKETQYF. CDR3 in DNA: TGTGCCAGCAGTGGACAGAATAAAGAGACCCAGTACTTC.

This CDR3 is CASSLGRGLAGDEQFF. In DNA, the CDR3 is TGTGCCAGCAGCTTAGGCCGCGGTCTAGCAGGCGATGAGCAGTTCTTC. V is TRBV11-2 and J is TRBJ2-1, with a possible D match to TRBD2 (5 bases). The germline V gene has CDR1 SGHAT and CDR2 FQNNGV. V was clipped by 1 base and J by 8 bases, with 18 bases between them. The CDR3 is 16 amino acids. Based on the CDR3 plus reference TRBV11-2 and TRBJ2-1, the full variable domain is EAGVAQSPRYKIIEKRQSVAFWCNPISGHATLYWYQQILGQGPKLLIQFQNNGVVDDSQLPKDRFSAERLKGVDSTLKIQPAKLEDSAVYLCASSLGRGLAGDEQFFGPGTRLTVL.

The CDR3 is CASSQRPHPGTGGFADTQYF. The CDR3 region has the DNA TGTGCCAGCAGCCAAAGGCCCCATCCCGGGACAGGGGGCTTTGCAGATACGCAGTATTTT. The chain joins TRBV14 to TRBJ2-3; 12 bases agree with TRBD1. This CDR3 contains 20 residues. Germline trimming cut 2 bases from V and 4 bases from J; bases unmatched to any gene: 16. CDR1 SGHDN and CDR2 FVKESK come from the germline V gene.

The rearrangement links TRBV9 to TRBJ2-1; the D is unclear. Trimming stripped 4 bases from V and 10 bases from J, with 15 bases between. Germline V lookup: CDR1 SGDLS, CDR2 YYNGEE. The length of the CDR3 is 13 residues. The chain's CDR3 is CASSPGLRNEQFF. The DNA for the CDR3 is TGTGCCAGCAGCCCCGGGTTACGGAACGAGCAGTTCTTC.

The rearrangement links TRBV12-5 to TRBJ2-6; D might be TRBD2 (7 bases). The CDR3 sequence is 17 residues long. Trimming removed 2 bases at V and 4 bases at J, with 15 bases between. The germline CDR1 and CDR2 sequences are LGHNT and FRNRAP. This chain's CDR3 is CASGLPLGGPGANVLTF. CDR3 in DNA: TGTGCTAGTGGTTTGCCGCTCGGGGGGCCCGGGGCCAACGTCCTGACTTTC. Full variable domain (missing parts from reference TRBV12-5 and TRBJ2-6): DARVTQTPRHKVTEMGQEVTMRCQPILGHNTVFWYRQTMMQGLELLAYFRNRAPLDDSGMPKDRFSAEMPDATLATLKIQPSEPRDSAVYFCASGLPLGGPGANVLTFGAGSRLTVL.

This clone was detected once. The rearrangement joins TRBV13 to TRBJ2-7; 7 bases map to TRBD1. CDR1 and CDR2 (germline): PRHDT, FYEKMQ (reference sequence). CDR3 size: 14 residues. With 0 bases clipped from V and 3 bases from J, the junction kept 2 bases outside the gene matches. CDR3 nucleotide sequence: TGTGCCAGCAGCTTAGGCAGGGGGAGCTACGAGCAGTACGTC. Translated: CASSLGRGSYEQYV.

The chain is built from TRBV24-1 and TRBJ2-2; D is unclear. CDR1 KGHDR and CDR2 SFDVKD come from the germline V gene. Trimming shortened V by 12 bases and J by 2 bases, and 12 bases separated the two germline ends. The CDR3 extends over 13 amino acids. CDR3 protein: CAQKRGNTGELFF. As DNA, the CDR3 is TGTGCCCAGAAAAGAGGCAACACCGGGGAGCTGTTTTTT.

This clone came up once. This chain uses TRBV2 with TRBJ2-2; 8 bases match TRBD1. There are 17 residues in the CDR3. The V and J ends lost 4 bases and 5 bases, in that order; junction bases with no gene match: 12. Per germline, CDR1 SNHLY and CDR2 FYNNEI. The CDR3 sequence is CASSGPRTGIRTGELFF. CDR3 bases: TGTGCCAGCAGTGGCCCAAGGACAGGGATAAGGACCGGGGAGCTGTTTTTT.

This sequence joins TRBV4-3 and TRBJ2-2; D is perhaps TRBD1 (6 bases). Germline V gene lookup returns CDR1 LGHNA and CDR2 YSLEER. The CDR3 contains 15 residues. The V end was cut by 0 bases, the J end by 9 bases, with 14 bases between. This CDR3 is CASSQDLTGTRELFF. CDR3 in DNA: TGCGCCAGCAGCCAAGATCTCACAGGGACGAGGGAGCTGTTTTTT.

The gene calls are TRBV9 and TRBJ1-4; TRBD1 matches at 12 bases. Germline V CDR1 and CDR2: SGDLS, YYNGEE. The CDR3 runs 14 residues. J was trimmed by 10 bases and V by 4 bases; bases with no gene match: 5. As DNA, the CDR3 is TGTGCCAGCAGCCCCGGGACAGGGGGCGGAAAACTGTTTTTT. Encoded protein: CASSPGTGGGKLFF. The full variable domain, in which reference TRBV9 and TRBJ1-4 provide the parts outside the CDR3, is DSGVTQTPKHLITATGQRVTLRCSPRSGDLSVYWYQQSLDQGLQFLIQYYNGEERAKGNILERFSAQQFPDLHSELNLSSLELGDSALYFCASSPGTGGGKLFFGSGTQLSVL.

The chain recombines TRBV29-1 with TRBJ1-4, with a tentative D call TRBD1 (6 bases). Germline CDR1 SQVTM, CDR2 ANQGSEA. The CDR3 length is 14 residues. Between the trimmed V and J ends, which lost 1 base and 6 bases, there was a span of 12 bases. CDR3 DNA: TGCAGCGTTGAAGCCGCAGGGGTGGATGAAAAACTGTTTTTT. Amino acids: CSVEAAGVDEKLFF. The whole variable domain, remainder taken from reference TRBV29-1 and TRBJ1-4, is SAVISQKPSRDICQRGTSLTIQCQVDSQVTMMFWYRQQPGQSLTLIATANQGSEATYESGFVIDKFPISRPNLTFSTLTVSNMSPEDSSIYLCSVEAAGVDEKLFFGSGTQLSVL.

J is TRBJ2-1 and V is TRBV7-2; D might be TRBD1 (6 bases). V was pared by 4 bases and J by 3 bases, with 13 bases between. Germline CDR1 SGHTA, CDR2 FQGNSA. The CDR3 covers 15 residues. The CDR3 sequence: CASSWADRFYNEQFF. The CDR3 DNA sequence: TGTGCCAGCAGCTGGGCCGACAGGTTCTACAATGAGCAGTTCTTC.

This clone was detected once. CDR3 loop: CSVEGLAGGSSYNEQFF. The CDR3 DNA sequence: TGCAGCGTTGAGGGACTAGCGGGGGGGAGCTCCTACAATGAGCAGTTCTTC. The genes are TRBV29-1 and TRBJ2-1, with 16 positions matching TRBD2. The CDR3 is 17 residues long. Trimming took 3 bases from V and 0 from J; bases not matched to a gene: 2. CDR1 is SQVTM, CDR2 ANQGSEA, per germline.

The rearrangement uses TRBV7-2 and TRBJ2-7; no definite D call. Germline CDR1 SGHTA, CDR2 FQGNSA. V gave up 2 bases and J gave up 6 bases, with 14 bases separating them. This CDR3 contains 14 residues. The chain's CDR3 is CASSLHPVISEQYV. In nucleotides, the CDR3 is TGTGCCAGCAGCTTACACCCGGTCATCTCCGAGCAGTACGTC.

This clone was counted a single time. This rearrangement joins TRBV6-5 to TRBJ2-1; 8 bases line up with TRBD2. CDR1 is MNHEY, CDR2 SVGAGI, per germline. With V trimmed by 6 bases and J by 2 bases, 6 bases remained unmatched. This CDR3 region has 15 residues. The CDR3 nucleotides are TGTGCCAGCAGGCCGGGAGGGTTCCCCTACAATGAGCAGTTCTTC. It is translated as CASRPGGFPYNEQFF.

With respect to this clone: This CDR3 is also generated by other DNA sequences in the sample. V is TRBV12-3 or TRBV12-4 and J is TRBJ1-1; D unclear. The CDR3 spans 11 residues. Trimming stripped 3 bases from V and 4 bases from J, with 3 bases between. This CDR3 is CASSFLTEAFF. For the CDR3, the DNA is TGTGCCAGCAGTTTTCTCACTGAAGCTTTCTTT.

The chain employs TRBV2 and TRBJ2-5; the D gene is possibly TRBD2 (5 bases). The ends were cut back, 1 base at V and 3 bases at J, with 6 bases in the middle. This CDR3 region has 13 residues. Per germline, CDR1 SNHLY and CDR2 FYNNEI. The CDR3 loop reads CASSEGREETQYF. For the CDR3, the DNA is TGTGCCAGCAGTGAAGGGCGGGAAGAGACCCAGTACTTC. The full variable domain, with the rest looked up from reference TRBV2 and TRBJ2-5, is EPEVTQTPSHQVTQMGQEVILRCVPISNHLYFYWYRQILGQKVEFLVSFYNNEISEKSEIFDDQFSVERPDGSNFTLKIRSTKLEDSAMYFCASSEGREETQYFGPGTRLLVL.

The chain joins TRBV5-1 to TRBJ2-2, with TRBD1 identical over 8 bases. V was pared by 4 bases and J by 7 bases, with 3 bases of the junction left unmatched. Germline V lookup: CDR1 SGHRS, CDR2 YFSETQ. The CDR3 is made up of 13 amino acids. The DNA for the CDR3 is TGCGCCAGCAGCCGGACAGGGAACGGGGAGCTGTTTTTT. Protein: CASSRTGNGELFF.

The CDR3 reads CASSPGGQGASGNTIYF. The CDR3 DNA reads TGTGCCAGCAGCCCCGGGGGGCAGGGGGCTTCTGGAAACACCATATATTTT. The chain has TRBV7-2 and TRBJ1-3, with TRBD1 matching over 8 bases. The germline CDR1 and CDR2 sequences are SGHTA and FQGNSA. V trimming: 5 bases; J trimming: 1 base; junction bases outside the gene matches: 10. The CDR3 sequence is 17 residues long.

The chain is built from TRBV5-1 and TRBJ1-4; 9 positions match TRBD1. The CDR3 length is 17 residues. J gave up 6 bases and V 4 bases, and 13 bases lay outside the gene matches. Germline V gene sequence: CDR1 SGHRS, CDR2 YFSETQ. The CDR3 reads CASSPGTGWVGDEKLFF. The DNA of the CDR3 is TGCGCCAGCAGCCCAGGGACAGGGTGGGTTGGCGATGAAAAACTGTTTTTT.

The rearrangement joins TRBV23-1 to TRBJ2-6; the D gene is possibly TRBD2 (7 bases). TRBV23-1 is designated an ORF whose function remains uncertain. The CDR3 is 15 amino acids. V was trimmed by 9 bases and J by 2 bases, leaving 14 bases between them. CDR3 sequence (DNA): TGCGCCAGTTCGGGGGGCCAGACTGGGGCCAACGTCCTGACTTTC. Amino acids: CASSGGQTGANVLTF.

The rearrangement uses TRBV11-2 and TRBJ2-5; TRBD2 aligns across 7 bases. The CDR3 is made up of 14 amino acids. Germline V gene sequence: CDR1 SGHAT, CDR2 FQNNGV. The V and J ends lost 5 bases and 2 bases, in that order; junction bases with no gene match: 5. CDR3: CASSPGLDQETQYF. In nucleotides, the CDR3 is TGTGCCAGCAGCCCAGGACTAGATCAAGAGACCCAGTACTTC.